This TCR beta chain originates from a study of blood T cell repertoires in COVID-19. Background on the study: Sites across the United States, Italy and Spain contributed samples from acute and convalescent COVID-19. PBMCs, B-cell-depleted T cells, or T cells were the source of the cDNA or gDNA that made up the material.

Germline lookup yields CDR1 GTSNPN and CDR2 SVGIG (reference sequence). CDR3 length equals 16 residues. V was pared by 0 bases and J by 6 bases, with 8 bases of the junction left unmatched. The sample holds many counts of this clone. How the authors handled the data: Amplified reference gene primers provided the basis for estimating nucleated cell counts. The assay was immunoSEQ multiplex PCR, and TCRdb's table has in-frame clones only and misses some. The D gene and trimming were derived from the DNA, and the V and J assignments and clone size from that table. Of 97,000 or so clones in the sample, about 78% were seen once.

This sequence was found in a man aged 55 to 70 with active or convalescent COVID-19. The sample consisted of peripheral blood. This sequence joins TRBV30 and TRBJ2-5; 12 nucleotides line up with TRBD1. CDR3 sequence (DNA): TGTGCCTGGAGTGTACCGGGGACAGGGGGCAGGAAGACCCAGTACTTC. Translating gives CAWSVPGTGGRKTQYF.